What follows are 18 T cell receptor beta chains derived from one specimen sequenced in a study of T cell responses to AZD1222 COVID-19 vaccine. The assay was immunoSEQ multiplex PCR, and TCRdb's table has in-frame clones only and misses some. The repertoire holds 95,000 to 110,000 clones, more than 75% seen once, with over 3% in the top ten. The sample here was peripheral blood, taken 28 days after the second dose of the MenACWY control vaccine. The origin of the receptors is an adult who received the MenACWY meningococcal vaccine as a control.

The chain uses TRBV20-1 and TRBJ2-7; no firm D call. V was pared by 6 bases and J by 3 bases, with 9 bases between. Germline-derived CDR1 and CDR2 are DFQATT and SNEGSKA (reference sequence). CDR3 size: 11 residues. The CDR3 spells CSARHGYEQYF. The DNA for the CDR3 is TGCAGTGCCCGCCATGGCTACGAGCAGTACTTC.

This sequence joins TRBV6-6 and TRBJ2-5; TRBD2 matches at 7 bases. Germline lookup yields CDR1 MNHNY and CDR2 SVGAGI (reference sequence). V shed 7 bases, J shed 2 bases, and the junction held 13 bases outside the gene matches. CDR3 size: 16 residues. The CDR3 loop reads CASNLRAGVTQETQYF. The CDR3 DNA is TGTGCCAGCAACTTGCGGGCGGGGGTCACGCAAGAGACCCAGTACTTC.

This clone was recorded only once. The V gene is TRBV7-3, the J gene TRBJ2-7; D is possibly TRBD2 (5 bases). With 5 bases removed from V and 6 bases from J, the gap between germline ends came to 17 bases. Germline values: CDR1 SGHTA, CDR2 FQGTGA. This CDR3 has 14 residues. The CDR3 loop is CASSTSGSDSEQYF. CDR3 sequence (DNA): TGTGCCAGCAGCACCTCGGGGAGCGACTCCGAGCAGTACTTC. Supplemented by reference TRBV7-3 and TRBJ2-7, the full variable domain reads GAGVSQTPSNKVTEKGKYVELRCDPISGHTALYWYRQSLGQGPEFLIYFQGTGAADDSGLPNDRFFAVRPEGSVSTLKIQRTERGDSAVYLCASSTSGSDSEQYFGPGTRLTVT.

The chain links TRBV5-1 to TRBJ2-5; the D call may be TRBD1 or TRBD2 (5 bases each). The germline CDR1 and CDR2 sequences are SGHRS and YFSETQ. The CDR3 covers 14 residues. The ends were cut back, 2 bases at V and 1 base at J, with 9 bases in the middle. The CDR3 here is CASSFPGTQETQYF. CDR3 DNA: TGCGCCAGCAGCTTCCCAGGGACCCAAGAGACCCAGTACTTC.

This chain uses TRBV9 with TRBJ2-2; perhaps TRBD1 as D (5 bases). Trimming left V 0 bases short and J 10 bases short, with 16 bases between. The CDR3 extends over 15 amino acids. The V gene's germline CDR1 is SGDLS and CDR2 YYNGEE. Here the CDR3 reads CASSVGGTGFPELFF. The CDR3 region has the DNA TGTGCCAGCAGCGTAGGAGGTACAGGTTTTCCGGAGCTGTTTTTT.

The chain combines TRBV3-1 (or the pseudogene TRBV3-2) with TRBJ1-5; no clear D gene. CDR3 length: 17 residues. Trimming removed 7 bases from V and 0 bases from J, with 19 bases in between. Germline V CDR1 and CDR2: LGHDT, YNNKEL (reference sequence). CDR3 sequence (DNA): TGTGCCAGCACCCCCCTGGTGAGGACGTATAGCAATCAGCCCCAGCATTTT. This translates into CASTPLVRTYSNQPQHF.

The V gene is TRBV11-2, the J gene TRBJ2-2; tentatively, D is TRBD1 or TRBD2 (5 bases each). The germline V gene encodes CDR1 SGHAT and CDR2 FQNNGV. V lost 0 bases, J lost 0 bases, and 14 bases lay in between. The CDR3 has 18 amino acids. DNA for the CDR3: TGTGCCAGCAGCTTAGATCCCGGGACCACAGCGAACACCGGGGAGCTGTTTTTT. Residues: CASSLDPGTTANTGELFF.

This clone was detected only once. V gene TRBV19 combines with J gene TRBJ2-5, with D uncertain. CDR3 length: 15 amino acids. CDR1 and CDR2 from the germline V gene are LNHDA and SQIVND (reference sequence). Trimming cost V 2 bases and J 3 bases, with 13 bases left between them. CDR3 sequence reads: CASSIKGWFEETQYF. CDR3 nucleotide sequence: TGTGCCAGTAGTATAAAGGGTTGGTTCGAAGAGACCCAGTACTTC.

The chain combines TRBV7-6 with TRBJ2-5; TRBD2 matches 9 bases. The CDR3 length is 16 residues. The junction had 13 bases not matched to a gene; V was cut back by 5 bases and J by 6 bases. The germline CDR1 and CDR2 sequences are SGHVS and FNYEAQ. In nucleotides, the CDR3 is TGTGCCAGCAGCCGCGGCGGGCGGGGGGGCCAGAAGACCCAGTACTTC. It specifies CASSRGGRGGQKTQYF.

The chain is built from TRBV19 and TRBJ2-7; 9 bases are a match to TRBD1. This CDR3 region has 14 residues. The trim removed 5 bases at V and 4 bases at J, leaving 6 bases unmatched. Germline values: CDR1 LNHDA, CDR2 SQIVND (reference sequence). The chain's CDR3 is CASSLRQGGYEQYF. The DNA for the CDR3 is TGTGCCAGTAGTCTCAGACAGGGGGGATACGAGCAGTACTTC.

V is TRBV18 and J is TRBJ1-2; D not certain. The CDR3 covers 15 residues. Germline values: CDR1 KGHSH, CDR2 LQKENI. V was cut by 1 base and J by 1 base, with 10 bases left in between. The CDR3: CASSPRTAFNYGYTF. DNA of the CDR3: TGTGCCAGCTCACCACGAACCGCCTTTAACTATGGCTACACCTTC.

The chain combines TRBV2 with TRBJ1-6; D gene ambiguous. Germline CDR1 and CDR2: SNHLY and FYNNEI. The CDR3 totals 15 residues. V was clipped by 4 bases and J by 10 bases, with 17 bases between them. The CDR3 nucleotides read TGTGCCAGCAGTGGAGACGGGATGGTCGGGTCACCCCTCCACTTT. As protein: CASSGDGMVGSPLHF.

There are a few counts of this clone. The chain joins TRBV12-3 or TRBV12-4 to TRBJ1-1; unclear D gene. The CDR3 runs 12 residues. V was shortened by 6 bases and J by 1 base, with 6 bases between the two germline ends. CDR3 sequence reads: CASSIRNTEAFF. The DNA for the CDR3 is TGTGCCAGCAGCATAAGGAACACTGAAGCTTTCTTT.

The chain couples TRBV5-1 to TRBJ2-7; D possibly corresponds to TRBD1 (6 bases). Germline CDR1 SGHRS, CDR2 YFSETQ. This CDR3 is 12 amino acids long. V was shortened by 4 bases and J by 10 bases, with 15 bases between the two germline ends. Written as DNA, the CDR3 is TGCGCCAGCAGCCAGGACAACAGGGCCCAGTACTTC. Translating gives CASSQDNRAQYF. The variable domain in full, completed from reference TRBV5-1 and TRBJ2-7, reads KAGVTQTPRYLIKTRGQQVTLSCSPISGHRSVSWYQQTPGQGLQFLFEYFSETQRNKGNFPGRFSGRQFSNSRSEMNVSTLELGDSALYLCASSQDNRAQYFGPGTRLTVT.

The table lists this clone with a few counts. The CDR3 protein is CASSPEGGYNSPLHF. CDR3 DNA: TGTGCCAGCTCACCCGAAGGGGGATATAATTCACCCCTCCACTTT. V and J are TRBV18 and TRBJ1-6; tentatively, D is TRBD1 (6 bases). Per the germline V gene, CDR1 is KGHSH and CDR2 is LQKENI. V shed 3 bases and J shed 4 bases, with 10 bases lying between them. This CDR3 comprises 15 residues. Filled out from reference TRBV18 and TRBJ1-6, the complete variable domain reads NAGVMQNPRHLVRRRGQEARLRCSPMKGHSHVYWYRQLPEEGLKFMVYLQKENIIDESGMPKERFSAEFPKEGPSILRIQQVVRGDSAAYFCASSPEGGYNSPLHFGNGTRLTVT.

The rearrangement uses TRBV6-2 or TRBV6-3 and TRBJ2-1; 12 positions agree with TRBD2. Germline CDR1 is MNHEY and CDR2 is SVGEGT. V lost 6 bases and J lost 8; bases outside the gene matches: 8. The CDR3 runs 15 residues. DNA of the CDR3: TGTGCCAGCAGCGACCCTAGCGGGGGGGCATATGAGCAGTTCTTC. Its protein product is CASSDPSGGAYEQFF.

CDR3 nucleotides: TGTGCCAGCAGCGATAGGGCAGGGTTCTATGGCTACACCTTC. Its translation is CASSDRAGFYGYTF. The J gene is TRBJ1-2, the V gene TRBV7-2; maybe TRBD1 (5 bases). This CDR3 has 14 residues. The germline CDR1 and CDR2 sequences are SGHTA and FQGNSA. Trimming cost V 5 bases and J 4 bases, with 14 bases left between them.

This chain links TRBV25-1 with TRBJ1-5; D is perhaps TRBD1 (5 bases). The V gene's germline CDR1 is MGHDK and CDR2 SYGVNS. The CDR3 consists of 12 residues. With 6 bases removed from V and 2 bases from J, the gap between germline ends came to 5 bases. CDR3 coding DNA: TGTGCCAGCAGAGGGGGCAATCAGCCCCAGCATTTT. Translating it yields CASRGGNQPQHF.